This entry lists 20 T cell receptor beta chains sequenced from one sample in a study of tumor and adjacent non-tumor tissue in lung cancer. A modified ARM-PCR protocol with three rounds of nested PCR amplified TCRbeta. In TCRdb, the multiplex PCR reads were re-called with MiXCR into one record per CDR3 protein. The repertoire holds about 50,000 distinct CDR3 sequences, with 74% as singletons. This sample's RNA came from whole unsorted tissue. More than 3 cm separated this lung sample from the edge of the tumor. The sample taken for sequencing was distant non-tumor lung tissue. These receptors originate from a woman aged 60-75 years with non-small cell lung cancer.

As to this clonotype: The conserved phenylalanine or tryptophan is not found at the CDR3 terminus, so this likely reflects a read error. This sequence joins TRBV6-2 or TRBV6-3 and TRBJ2-2; TRBD1 aligns across 10 bases. Germline lookup yields CDR1 MNHEY and CDR2 SVGEGT. V was clipped by 5 bases and J by 8 bases; unmatched bases: 8. There are 15 residues in the CDR3. CDR3 nucleotides: TGTGCCAGCAGTGCCGGGACAGGGGTCCCTGGGGAGCTGTTTCTT. Its protein is CASSAGTGVPGELFL.

Of note for this clonotype: One base away lies a much larger clone, so this may be a sequencing read error. The chain links TRBV20-1 to TRBJ2-5, with D unresolved. The V and J ends lost 2 bases and 4 bases respectively, with 11 bases between them. The CDR3 totals 13 residues. CDR1 DFQATT and CDR2 SNEGSKA come from the germline V gene (reference sequence). The CDR3 bases are TGCAGTGCTAGAACCCCGAAGGGAGAGACCCAGTACTTC. This codes for CSARTPKGETQYF.

This clonotype came up once. Given the absence of the conserved phenylalanine or tryptophan at the CDR3 end, a read error is likely. The chain has TRBV20-1 and TRBJ2-1, with D perhaps TRBD2 (6 bases). The ends were cut back, 3 bases at V and 7 bases at J, with 19 bases in the middle. CDR3 length: 15 amino acids. Germline V lookup: CDR1 DFQATT, CDR2 SNEGSKA (reference sequence). The chain's CDR3 is CSARAPLGEDNEQFI. The CDR3 DNA is TGCAGTGCTAGGGCCCCTCTGGGGGAGGATAATGAGCAGTTCATC.

Remarks on this clonotype: A much larger clone sits a single nucleotide away, making a read error possible. This chain joins TRBV5-1 and TRBJ2-2; D is unclear. The CDR3 is made up of 15 amino acids. Per germline, CDR1 SGHRS and CDR2 YFSETQ. Here the CDR3 reads CASTDNSPNTWELFF. The CDR3 DNA sequence: TGCGCCAGCACAGACAATTCCCCGAACACCTGGGAGCTGTTTTTT.

The V gene is TRBV10-1, the J gene TRBJ2-2; D gene ambiguous. The CDR3 loop spans 15 amino acids. The ends were cut back, 1 base at V and 9 bases at J, with 15 bases in the middle. The V gene's germline CDR1 is WNHNN and CDR2 SYGVQD (reference sequence). CDR3 residues: CASSECVLSGRELFF. In DNA, the CDR3 is TGCGCCAGCAGTGAGTGTGTTTTATCGGGTAGGGAGCTGTTTTTT.

For this clonotype: Since the CDR3 does not end with the conserved phenylalanine or tryptophan, this likely comes from a read error. The V and J genes are TRBV6-2 or TRBV6-3 and TRBJ2-7, with D unresolved. This CDR3 spans 11 amino acids. The V and J ends lost 8 bases and 10 bases respectively, with 15 bases between them. Germline CDR1 MNHEY, CDR2 SVGEGT. The CDR3 region is CASGLLLEQYL. In DNA form, the CDR3 reads TGTGCCAGCGGGCTCTTACTCGAACAGTACTTA.

By share, this clonotype counts as medium-sized. CDR3 in DNA: TGTGCCAGCAGAAATCGGACAGGGCACCCCACCGGGGAGCTGTTTTTT. Protein sequence: CASRNRTGHPTGELFF. The chain has TRBV2 and TRBJ2-2; 8 bases line up with TRBD1. The CDR3 contains 16 residues. Germline-derived CDR1 and CDR2 are SNHLY and FYNNEI. Losses at the gene ends were 6 bases for V and 4 bases for J; bases not matched to a gene: 10. Together with reference TRBV2 and TRBJ2-2, the CDR3 gives the full variable domain: EPEVTQTPSHQVTQMGQEVILRCVPISNHLYFYWYRQILGQKVEFLVSFYNNEISEKSEIFDDQFSVERPDGSNFTLKIRSTKLEDSAMYFCASRNRTGHPTGELFFGEGSRLTVL.

A note on this clonotype: A read error may account for a junction end that differs from germline. V and J are TRBV5-6 and TRBJ1-6; 9 positions match TRBD1. Germline lookup yields CDR1 SGHDT and CDR2 YYEEEE. This CDR3 has 16 residues. CDR3 nucleotide sequence: TGTGCCAGCAGCTTCGGGACAGGGAGCAGGTATTCACCTCTCCACTTT. This codes for CASSFGTGSRYSPLHF.

A word on this clonotype: One end of the junction fails to match germline, which may point to a read error. The chain combines TRBV11-3 with TRBJ2-1, with a tentative D call TRBD2 (5 bases). Germline CDR1 and CDR2: SGHNT and YENEEA. The CDR3 consists of 13 residues. The CDR3: CASSDHGVANQFF. DNA of the CDR3: TGTGCTAGCAGCGACCACGGGGTTGCGAATCAGTTCTTC.

The chain has TRBV10-3 and TRBJ2-5; 7 positions match TRBD1. Germline CDR1 ENHRY, CDR2 SYGVKD. The CDR3 totals 14 residues. The CDR3, as DNA: TGTGTCCTCAGTGCCCTCACAGGGGAAGAGACCCAGTACTTC. Translation: CVLSALTGEETQYF.

This chain uses TRBV4-3 with TRBJ1-1; D is ambiguous. V was cut by 0 bases and J by 7 bases, with 18 bases left in between. CDR3 length equals 16 residues. Germline-derived CDR1 and CDR2 are LGHNA and YSLEER. For the CDR3, the DNA is TGCGCCAGCAGCCAAGATATGTCAGTGAGGTACATTGAAGCTTTCTTT. It translates to CASSQDMSVRYIEAFF.

This sequence joins TRBV4-1 and TRBJ1-5, with D unresolved. Looked up from germline, CDR1 is MGHRA and CDR2 is YSYEKL. The CDR3 loop spans 16 amino acids. The CDR3 is CGSSLGEDLSNQPQHF. The CDR3 DNA is TGCGGTAGCAGCCTCGGCGAGGATTTGAGCAATCAGCCCCAGCATTTT.

The CDR3 loop is CASSQRLGETQYF. In nucleotides, the CDR3 is TGCGCCAGCAGCCAAAGGCTGGGGGAGACCCAGTACTTC. The chain links TRBV5-1 to TRBJ2-5; D gene ambiguous. V dropped 4 bases and J dropped 5 bases, with 12 bases sitting between them. CDR1 and CDR2 from the germline V gene are SGHRS and YFSETQ. This CDR3 is 13 amino acids long.

Worth noting for this clonotype: Its ends do not fully match the called genes, so a read error is possible. J is TRBJ1-1 and V is TRBV12-3 or TRBV12-4, with 9 bases fitting TRBD1. This CDR3 spans 16 amino acids. CDR3 in DNA: TGTGTCAGCAGTTTAGGTCGCGGGACAGGGATCATCGAGGCTTTCTTT. Its translation is CVSSLGRGTGIIEAFF.

Remarks on this clonotype: The junction differs from germline at one of its ends, possibly a read error. The chain uses TRBV4-1 and TRBJ1-1, with D possibly being TRBD1 (6 bases). The CDR3 extends over 15 amino acids. From germline, CDR1 is MGHRA and CDR2 YSYEKL. The CDR3 spells CASSQGRGAKAEALF. CDR3 DNA sequence: TGCGCCAGCAGCCAAGGACGGGGGGCGAAGGCTGAAGCACTCTTT.

The chain uses TRBV28 and TRBJ2-3; either TRBD1 or TRBD2 may supply D (5 bases each). The CDR3 has 14 residues. The V gene's germline CDR1 is MDHEN and CDR2 SYDVKM. The CDR3 DNA reads TGTACCAACAGGCCGGGAACTAGCACAGATACGCAGTATTTT. Amino acid sequence: CTNRPGTSTDTQYF.

Turning to this clonotype: A junction end diverges from the germline sequence, so it may reflect a read error. This sequence joins TRBV12-3 or TRBV12-4 and TRBJ2-3, with 9 bases fitting TRBD1. There are 15 residues in the CDR3. CDR3 residues: CASGGGNRGPDTQYF. The DNA of the CDR3 is TGTGCCAGCGGTGGAGGGAACAGGGGGCCAGATACGCAGTATTTC.

A note on this clonotype: The germline gene is not matched at one end of the junction; a read error may be the cause. This sequence joins TRBV20-1 and TRBJ2-2; D tentatively reads TRBD1 or TRBD2 (6 bases each). There are 15 residues in the CDR3. From germline, CDR1 is DFQATT and CDR2 SNEGSKA (reference sequence). CDR3 region: CSARATWRDTGELSF. Here the CDR3 DNA reads TGCAGTGCTAGAGCCACATGGCGGGACACCGGGGAGCTGTCTTTT.

By sample fraction, this clonotype is medium-sized (0.01 to 0.1%). DNA for the CDR3: TGTGCCAGCAAAGCGGGAGTAGAAGAGACCCAGTACTTC. As protein: CASKAGVEETQYF. The chain employs TRBV6-5 and TRBJ2-5; 8 nucleotides agree with TRBD2. This CDR3 is built from 13 residues. Unmatched junction bases numbered 4, after V lost 7 bases and J lost 3 bases. CDR1 is MNHEY and CDR2 is SVGAGI in the germline V gene.

This clonotype was counted a single time. The chain carries TRBV6-2 or TRBV6-3 and TRBJ2-2; 9 nucleotides align to TRBD1. V lost 11 bases and J lost 6; bases outside the gene matches: 10. This CDR3 has 14 amino acids. CDR1 is MNHEY and CDR2 is SVGEGT in the germline V gene. The CDR3 DNA follows: TGTGCCGGCAATAGGACAGGGGACGCCGGGGAGCTGTTTTTT. Amino acid sequence: CAGNRTGDAGELFF.